This TCR beta chain comes out of a study of blood T cell repertoires in COVID-19. Study context: Nucleic acid was either cDNA or gDNA, and it came from T cells, B-cell-depleted T cells, or PBMCs.

In Seattle, patients joined the study during active infection and were tracked longitudinally. Germline assignment: CDR1 SEHNR and CDR2 FQNEAQ (reference sequence). The CDR3 is made up of 15 amino acids. Trimming cost V 5 bases and J 4 bases; bases outside gene matches: 7. In the original processing: By means of reference gene primer amplification, nucleated cell counts were estimated. Sequenced by immunoSEQ multiplex PCR; TCRdb stores in-frame clones only, minus some. D and trimming come from the DNA, and the V and J calls and clone size come from that table. The table has around 170,000 clones, over 80% seen once.

The gene calls are TRBV7-9 and TRBJ1-4; 7 bases line up with TRBD1. Sequencing was done on a sample of peripheral blood. The TCR sequence derives from an older woman with COVID-19, enrolled during active disease. The CDR3 spells CASSPRTGINEKLFF. The CDR3, as DNA: TGTGCCAGCAGCCCGAGGACAGGAATTAATGAAAAACTGTTTTTT.